This T cell receptor (beta chain) was obtained from a study of blood T cell repertoires in COVID-19. At the level of the study: Acute and convalescent COVID-19 specimens originated in the United States, Italy and Spain. The cDNA or gDNA used as material had been derived from T cells, B-cell-depleted T cells, or PBMCs.

In the original workflow: Estimation of nucleated cell counts was performed using reference gene primer amplification. Sequenced by immunoSEQ multiplex PCR; TCRdb stores in-frame clones only, minus some. V and J calls and clone size are given by that table; D and trimming were obtained from the DNA. The table records around 100,000 clones, approximately 89% of them present only once. V was shortened by 8 bases and J by 0 bases, with 8 bases between the two germline ends. Germline V gene data show CDR1 as MNHNY and CDR2 as SVGAGI (reference sequence). This CDR3 is built from 13 residues. The sample was peripheral blood. The sequence came from a man aged 50-60 years with active COVID-19. The chain employs TRBV6-6 and TRBJ1-5; D may be TRBD1 (5 bases). For the CDR3, the DNA is TGTGCCAGCGTTGACAGTAGCAATCAGCCCCAGCATTTT. It is translated as CASVDSSNQPQHF.